The 27 T cell receptor beta chains reported below all come from one sample, sequenced in a study of metastatic and nonmetastatic thyroid tumors. TCRdb redid the clone calls on the PCR reads using MiXCR. The data contain about 14,000 clones, about 3.5% of them singletons. Patients had received no treatment of any kind before thyroid surgery. The sequenced material came from tumor tissue. The receptors were gathered from a female donor with papillary thyroid cancer or a benign thyroid nodule (not recorded which). Some clones in this sample may be carry-over from other donors' samples.

In this sample, this clone turned up many times. The chain carries TRBV6-1 and TRBJ2-2; unclear D gene. The germline CDR1 and CDR2 sequences are MNHNS and SASEGT. V lost 5 bases to trimming and J lost 0 bases, with 10 bases between them. This CDR3 is built from 15 residues. As DNA, the CDR3 is TGTGCCAGCAGTTCGCACAACACGAACACCGGGGAGCTGTTTTTT. It specifies CASSSHNTNTGELFF.

Only a few counts were recorded for this clone. Mismatch with germline at one junction end may stem from a read error. The chain combines TRBV28 with TRBJ2-7, with 10 positions matching TRBD2. The germline CDR1 and CDR2 sequences are MDHEN and SYDVKM. The CDR3 is made up of 14 amino acids. CDR3 coding DNA: TGTGCCAGCAGTGTGAGCGGGAGGGCCTACGATCAGTACTTC. The encoded protein is CASSVSGRAYDQYF.

Sample share makes this clone medium-sized. The rearrangement uses TRBV11-2 and TRBJ2-1, with D hard to call. V lost 5 bases, J lost 5 bases, and 4 bases lay in between. The CDR3 is 11 residues long. Germline CDR1 and CDR2: SGHAT and FQNNGV. The DNA of the CDR3 is TGTGCCAGCAGCCTAAACAATGAGCAGTTCTTC. It codes for CASSLNNEQFF.

This clone was detected only a few times. V and J are TRBV29-1 and TRBJ1-1; 7 nucleotides align to TRBD1. The CDR3 extends over 14 amino acids. Germline V gives CDR1 SQVTM, CDR2 ANQGSEA. V dropped 5 bases and J dropped 3; count of bases not matched to a gene: 9. This CDR3 is CSVTGTALDTEAFF. CDR3 nucleotides: TGCAGCGTTACTGGGACAGCCCTAGACACTGAAGCTTTCTTT.

This chain uses TRBV7-9 with TRBJ2-1; 9 bases are shared with TRBD2. CDR1 SEHNR and CDR2 FQNEAQ come from the germline V gene (reference sequence). After removal of 4 bases from V and 0 bases from J, the junction contained 16 bases not matched to a gene. The CDR3 consists of 20 residues. This CDR3 reads CASSSSRLGGRESSYNEQFF. The CDR3 bases are TGTGCCAGCAGCTCCTCCCGACTTGGCGGGAGGGAAAGCTCCTACAATGAGCAGTTCTTC. The entire variable domain, with the rest obtained from reference TRBV7-9 and TRBJ2-1, is as follows: DTGVSQNPRHKITKRGQNVTFRCDPISEHNRLYWYRQTLGQGPEFLTYFQNEAQLEKSRLLSDRFSAERPKGSFSTLEIQRTEQGDSAMYLCASSSSRLGGRESSYNEQFFGPGTRLTVL.

The V call is TRBV27, the J call TRBJ1-6; a weak D match, TRBD1 (6 bases). V was cut by 9 bases and J by 7 bases, with 13 bases left in between. CDR1 and CDR2 (germline): MNHEY, SMNVEV (reference sequence). CDR3 length: 13 residues. DNA for the CDR3: TGTGCCAGAGAACAGGGTATGAATTCACCCCTCCACTTT. Protein sequence: CAREQGMNSPLHF.

This clone was picked up a small number of times. An end of the junction does not agree with germline; a read error may underlie this. J is TRBJ2-1 and V is TRBV5-1, with D perhaps being TRBD1 or TRBD2 (6 bases each). The V gene's germline CDR1 is SGHRS and CDR2 YFSETQ. This CDR3 has 15 residues. The chain's CDR3 is CASSSTFRGAHEQFF. CDR3 in DNA: TGCGCCAGCAGCTCAACCTTTAGGGGGGCACATGAGCAGTTCTTT.

The rearrangement links TRBV7-3 to TRBJ1-2; tentatively, D is TRBD1 (6 bases). In germline, CDR1 is SGHTA, CDR2 FQGTGA. Between the trimmed V and J ends, which lost 0 bases and 4 bases, there was a span of 6 bases. This CDR3 spans 13 amino acids. In DNA form, the CDR3 reads TGTGCCAGCAGCTTAACAGGGGGCTATGGCTACACCTTC. Protein product: CASSLTGGYGYTF.

The chain is built from TRBV20-1 and TRBJ1-2; 8 bases line up with TRBD1. The CDR3 covers 14 residues. Germline V lookup: CDR1 DFQATT, CDR2 SNEGSKA (reference sequence). The V and J ends lost 0 bases and 6 bases, in that order; junction bases with no gene match: 6. The CDR3 sequence is CSARDPTTGDGYTF. In DNA, the CDR3 is TGCAGTGCTAGAGATCCGACGACAGGGGATGGCTACACCTTC.

This clone was picked up a small number of times. The V gene is TRBV28, the J gene TRBJ2-7; a weak D match, TRBD2 (6 bases). CDR1 is MDHEN, CDR2 SYDVKM, per germline. Trimming took 7 bases from V and 4 from J, leaving 23 bases between them. This CDR3 is 16 amino acids long. The CDR3 loop is CASTPYAGQGKYEQYF. The CDR3, as DNA: TGTGCCAGCACTCCTTACGCGGGGCAGGGCAAGTACGAGCAGTACTTC.

This clone was recorded a few times. The V call is TRBV6-2 or TRBV6-3, the J call TRBJ1-5; D is unclear. CDR3 size: 15 residues. V gave up 0 bases and J gave up 3 bases, with 9 bases separating them. In germline, CDR1 is MNHEY, CDR2 SVGEGT. CDR3: CASSYSLINNQPQHF. Written as DNA, the CDR3 is TGTGCCAGCAGTTACTCCCTCATAAACAATCAGCCCCAGCATTTT.

The rearrangement uses TRBV14 and TRBJ2-7; 7 bases map to TRBD2. Germline values: CDR1 SGHDN, CDR2 FVKESK. V shed 5 bases and J 2 bases; nucleotides not matched to a gene: 9. The CDR3 consists of 15 residues. The CDR3 reads CASSSHGAGTYEQYF. The CDR3 DNA reads TGTGCCAGCAGCAGCCACGGAGCGGGAACCTACGAGCAGTACTTC. Full variable domain (rest looked up from reference TRBV14 and TRBJ2-7): EAGVTQFPSHSVIEKGQTVTLRCDPISGHDNLYWYRRVMGKEIKFLLHFVKESKQDESGMPNNRFLAERTGGTYSTLKVQPAELEDSGVYFCASSSHGAGTYEQYFGPGTRLTVT.

The chain combines TRBV6-1 with TRBJ1-6; perhaps TRBD1 as D (5 bases). Trimming left V 7 bases short and J 14 bases short, with 18 bases between. Per the germline V gene, CDR1 is MNHNS and CDR2 is SASEGT. CDR3 length: 13 amino acids. The CDR3 bases are TGTGCCAGCAAACGGGACCTTTCTCTGGCCCTCCACTTT. It codes for CASKRDLSLALHF.

About this clone: A junction boundary mismatches the germline segment, possibly from a read error. The sample holds other DNA sequences that translate to the same CDR3. The CDR3 loop is CASSQGENTEAFF. In nucleotides, the CDR3 is TGTGCCAGCAGTCAAGGAGAGAACACTGAAGCCTTCTTT. The V gene is TRBV2, the J gene TRBJ1-1; no definite D call. The CDR3 is 13 amino acids. Germline assignment: CDR1 SNHLY and CDR2 FYNNEI.

This chain uses TRBV25-1 with TRBJ1-2; no clear D gene. The CDR3 loop spans 11 amino acids. Germline values: CDR1 MGHDK, CDR2 SYGVNS. V lost 7 bases to trimming and J lost 2 bases, with 5 bases between them. The CDR3 spells CASKGNYGYTF. The CDR3 DNA is TGTGCCAGCAAGGGAAACTATGGCTACACCTTC.

The rearrangement uses TRBV12-3 or TRBV12-4 and TRBJ1-5, with 8 positions matching TRBD1. The ends lost 5 bases at V and 7 bases at J; junction bases unmatched: 7. This CDR3 has 14 residues. Here the CDR3 reads CASSDHRQGQPQHF. The CDR3, as DNA: TGTGCCAGCAGTGATCATCGACAGGGGCAGCCCCAGCATTTT.

This clone was seen at least ten times. This chain connects TRBV6-5 to TRBJ1-4; 8 bases line up with TRBD1. Germline V gene data show CDR1 as MNHEY and CDR2 as SVGAGI. V shed 2 bases, J shed 5 bases, and the junction held 7 bases outside the gene matches. CDR3 size: 16 residues. CDR3 coding DNA: TGTGCCAGCAGTTACCGGACAGGGAAGGCGAATGAAAAACTGTTTTTT. Translated: CASSYRTGKANEKLFF.

This clone was detected a few times. The V and J genes are TRBV20-1 and TRBJ2-2; D gene unclear. The CDR3 spans 16 residues. Per the germline V gene, CDR1 is DFQATT and CDR2 is SNEGSKA (reference sequence). V gave up 0 bases and J gave up 3 bases, with 14 bases separating them. Here the CDR3 reads CSARDHSRPHTGELFF. For the CDR3, the DNA is TGCAGTGCTAGAGATCATAGCCGTCCACACACCGGGGAGCTGTTTTTT.

The sample holds a few counts of this clone. The rearrangement links TRBV12-3 or TRBV12-4 to TRBJ1-1; no reliable D call. V was clipped by 3 bases and J by 0 bases, with 8 bases between them. There are 14 residues in the CDR3. DNA of the CDR3: TGTGCCAGCAGTTTGGGAGCTTTGAACACTGAAGCTTTCTTT. It specifies CASSLGALNTEAFF.

This clone appeared a few times. Given the absence of the conserved phenylalanine or tryptophan at the CDR3 end, a read error is likely. The J gene is TRBJ2-1, the V gene TRBV6-2 or TRBV6-3; no clear D gene. CDR3 length: 15 amino acids. Germline lookup yields CDR1 MNHEY and CDR2 SVGEGT. CDR3 DNA: TGTGCCAGCAGTACCGTGGCGTGGACCTACAATGGGCAGTTCTCC. Its protein is CASSTVAWTYNGQFS.

A few counts support this clone. J is TRBJ2-7 and V is TRBV5-1, with D uncertain. The V end lost 0 bases, the J end lost 0 bases, and 7 bases lay between the germline ends. In germline, CDR1 is SGHRS, CDR2 YFSETQ. This CDR3 is built from 14 residues. In DNA, the CDR3 is TGCGCCAGCAGCTTGGCGAGTTTCTCCTACGAGCAGTACTTC. Protein: CASSLASFSYEQYF.

This clone was seen more than once but under ten times. The gene calls are TRBV15 and TRBJ1-2, with a tentative D call TRBD1 (5 bases). Looked up from germline, CDR1 is LNHNV and CDR2 is YYDKDF (reference sequence). Trimming cost V 8 bases and J 2 bases, with 18 bases left between them. This CDR3 has 15 amino acids. This CDR3 is CATSYGGRKNYGYTF. In DNA, the CDR3 is TGTGCCACCTCCTATGGGGGGAGGAAGAACTATGGCTACACCTTC. Full variable domain (rest looked up from reference TRBV15 and TRBJ1-2): DAMVIQNPRYQVTQFGKPVTLSCSQTLNHNVMYWYQQKSSQAPKLLFHYYDKDFNNEADTPDNFQSRRPNTSFCFLDIRSPGLGDTAMYLCATSYGGRKNYGYTFGSGTRLTVV.

This clone was observed a handful of times. The rearrangement joins TRBV5-1 to TRBJ2-1; D tentatively fits TRBD1 or TRBD2 (5 bases each). Germline V CDR1 and CDR2: SGHRS, YFSETQ. The ends were cut back, 1 base at V and 6 bases at J, with 11 bases in the middle. This CDR3 region has 14 residues. CDR3 nucleotide sequence: TGCGCCAGCAGCTTGAGTCCGGGGCCCAATGAGCAGTTCTTC. Its protein is CASSLSPGPNEQFF. Together with reference TRBV5-1 and TRBJ2-1, the CDR3 gives the full variable domain: KAGVTQTPRYLIKTRGQQVTLSCSPISGHRSVSWYQQTPGQGLQFLFEYFSETQRNKGNFPGRFSGRQFSNSRSEMNVSTLELGDSALYLCASSLSPGPNEQFFGPGTRLTVL.

The V and J genes are TRBV7-3 and TRBJ2-2; 7 nucleotides align to TRBD1. With V trimmed by 4 bases and J by 5 bases, 1 base remained unmatched. The length of the CDR3 is 13 residues. Germline loops: CDR1 SGHTA, CDR2 FQGTGA. The CDR3 loop reads CASSSDRTGELFF. DNA for the CDR3: TGTGCCAGCAGCTCGGACAGGACCGGGGAGCTGTTTTTT. The full variable domain, with the rest looked up from reference TRBV7-3 and TRBJ2-2, is GAGVSQTPSNKVTEKGKYVELRCDPISGHTALYWYRQSLGQGPEFLIYFQGTGAADDSGLPNDRFFAVRPEGSVSTLKIQRTERGDSAVYLCASSSDRTGELFFGEGSRLTVL.

This clone turned up a few times. J is TRBJ1-1 and V is TRBV12-3 or TRBV12-4; D is perhaps TRBD1 (6 bases). V was cut by 6 bases and J by 1 base, with 12 bases left in between. CDR3 length equals 14 residues. CDR3 loop: CASSAEGENTEAFF. For the CDR3, the DNA is TGTGCCAGCAGCGCAGAGGGGGAGAACACTGAAGCTTTCTTT.

On this clone: At one of its ends the junction is not consistent with the germline gene, which may arise from a read error. This same CDR3 is encoded by further DNA sequences in the sample. The chain is built from TRBV25-1 and TRBJ2-1; D not certain. The CDR3 sequence is 11 residues long. Germline V CDR1 and CDR2: MGHDK, SYGVNS. The CDR3 region is CASSAGDEQFF. The CDR3 nucleotides read TGTGCCAGCAGTGCAGGAGATGAGCAGTTTTTC.

The sample holds a few counts of this clone. This chain connects TRBV20-1 to TRBJ2-3; 7 bases map to TRBD1. CDR1 DFQATT and CDR2 SNEGSKA come from the germline V gene (reference sequence). V was clipped by 3 bases and J by 2 bases; unmatched bases: 8. The CDR3 runs to 15 residues. CDR3 DNA sequence: TGCAGTGCTAGGGTCCCGGGACAGTTCACAGATACGCAGTATTTT. Translating gives CSARVPGQFTDTQYF.